This TCR beta chain appears in the sequencing data of a study of T cells in Graves' hyperthyroidism and ophthalmopathy (dated by TCRdb to between 2019 and 2020). With respect to the entire study: Peripheral blood samples were taken at the time of initial diagnosis, prior to any treatment. TCR V-J signatures able to tell the groups apart were searched for in a discovery cohort of some 97 patients, of whom 43 had Graves' ophthalmopathy and roughly 57 had stable Graves' hyperthyroidism. Whether ophthalmopathy could be predicted prospectively was tested in an independent validation cohort made up of roughly 20 hyperthyroidism patients plus 17 patients who later progressed to ophthalmopathy. The approximately 100 discovery patients were divided at random into training and test sets in a 7:3 ratio. In addition, the study compared T-cell repertoires in thyroid tissue and in blood from roughly 6 Graves' hyperthyroidism patients. After sampling, hyperthyroidism patients received methimazole starting at 30 mg daily, and ophthalmopathy patients received high-dose intravenous methylprednisolone. The paper reports TCR Vbeta CDR3 sequencing of approximately 140 peripheral blood samples: around 45 ophthalmopathy, under 80 hyperthyroidism and around 17 progressor patients. Beyond this particular receptor, the publication reports: Sample size was not statistically predetermined, and investigators were not blinded to group allocation. Ophthalmopathy was separated from stable hyperthyroidism by a 13 V-J signature model, with just over 85% sensitivity and 81% to 82% specificity obtained in cross-validation and 80%/75% obtained in testing. Most expanded thyroid clonotypes (frequency above 0.001) were also detected in blood, suggesting blood repertoires may reflect thyroid immune responses. In validation, the model predicted progression to ophthalmopathy with roughly 66% sensitivity and less than 80% specificity, a median of around six months before onset.

TCR beta CDR3 regions were amplified from RNA transcripts. The TCR CDR3 was subjected to a first round of RT-PCR using the HTBI primer set and the Qiagen OneStep RT-PCR kit. Libraries were constructed in a second round of multiplex PCR, after which size selection and purification were performed. Libraries were sequenced paired-end with 100 bp reads on an Illumina HiSeq2000. The authors' pipeline ran thus. SOAPnuke was used to process the raw data, throwing out any read that contained adapters or uncalled bases, had a mean Phred below 15, or lacked an exact constant-primer or identifier match. High-quality paired reads were merged using COPE v1.2.5, and each unique nucleotide sequence was defined as a clonotype. MiTCR v1.1 was used to align the clonotypes against IMGT TRBV, TRBD and TRBJ reference segments. Only V-J combinations with frequency above 0.0001, covering about 99% of repertoires, were analysed. A TCS score was defined as the ratio of F50 (clonal expansion) to E x V (chaos), with BLOSUM62-based TCRdist applied between CDR3 peptides within each V-J. Welch's t-statistics and random forest reduced 500 to 650 V-J features to roughly 13, which were used in a naive Bayes classifier (R e1071). In-frame beta chains were kept once TCRdb had trimmed the public reads at Q25 with fastp and called clones with MiXCR. Entries that share a CDR3 protein sequence are merged under the most common genes and DNA. None of the V and J calls come from the authors' own analysis; TCRdb made them. For this sample the table gives under 350,000 distinct CDR3 sequences, of which 15% to 20% were detected only once. Of the sample, under 55% falls within the top ten clones.

Graves' hyperthyroidism was defined as stable when no progression to ophthalmopathy occurred over 18 months of follow-up. The hyperthyroidism patients were between 18 and 65 years old and newly diagnosed, with a disease duration of less than 2 months. Exclusion was applied to patients with uncontrolled infections, other autoimmune diseases, pregnancy or lactation. Diagnoses were based on clinical symptoms, serum thyroxine and TRAb, thyroid ultrasound and orbital computed tomography. Ficoll-Paque density gradient centrifugation was used to isolate PBMCs from 8.5 to 10 ml of fresh peripheral blood. Trizol reagent was used to extract total RNA, and RNA quality was then checked on an Agilent 2100 Bioanalyzer. CDR1 and CDR2 were assigned from the germline V gene as SGHTA and FQGNSA. Trimming costs V 5 bases and J 1 base, and their ends lie 23 bases apart. The CDR3 covers 19 residues, taking in both the cysteine and the phenylalanine. Here the CDR3 DNA is all that survives: 57 bases in frame from base 1.

This clonotype showed up just a few times. Its target antigen remains unknown. The sample holds no much larger clone one base away, and base qualities are not on file. The sequenced material came from blood. The chain was built from TRBV7-2 and TRBJ2-2, with the D gene possibly TRBD1 or TRBD2, each one fitting 5 bases. The TCR originated in a woman in her forties or fifties with Graves' hyperthyroidism. The DNA sequence is TGTGCCAGCAGCCCCCTACACTCGGGGCTGCTATTGAACACCGGGGAGCTGTTTTTT. It specifies CASSPLHSGLLLNTGELFF.